This TCR beta chain was identified during a study of T cells in Graves' hyperthyroidism and ophthalmopathy (dated by TCRdb to about 2019). Background on the whole study: Peripheral blood was collected at initial diagnosis, before any treatment. Thyroid tissue and blood T-cell repertoires from several Graves' hyperthyroidism patients were also compared in the study. Prospective prediction of ophthalmopathy was tested in an independent validation cohort of about 19 hyperthyroidism patients and 17 patients who later progressed to ophthalmopathy. To identify distinguishing TCR V-J signatures, a discovery cohort of some 100 patients was used, comprising 40 to 45 with Graves' ophthalmopathy and around 57 with stable Graves' hyperthyroidism. According to the paper, TCR Vbeta CDR3 sequencing was carried out on 135 peripheral blood samples, which came from 40 to 45 ophthalmopathy, around 75 hyperthyroidism and roughly 17 progressor patients. Once sampling was done, hyperthyroidism patients were given methimazole at a starting dose of 30 mg daily, whereas ophthalmopathy patients were given high-dose intravenous methylprednisolone. The roughly 99 discovery patients were divided at random into training and test sets in a 7:3 ratio.

V is reduced by 8 bases and J by 5 bases, leaving a spacing of 9 bases between them. The germline V gene yields SNHLY for CDR1 and FYNNEI for CDR2. The CDR3 sequence holds 12 residues, the cysteine and phenylalanine included. Only the CDR3 DNA stays, 36 bases, in frame from base 1. The TCR beta CDR3 regions were amplified from the RNA transcripts. The first round of RT-PCR for the TCR CDR3 was performed with the HTBI primer set and the Qiagen OneStep RT-PCR kit. Libraries were constructed in a second round of multiplex PCR, after which size selection and purification were performed. The libraries were sequenced on an Illumina HiSeq2000 using paired-end 100 bp reads. As for the authors' bioinformatics: SOAPnuke was used to process the raw data, removing reads that contained adapters or uncalled bases, had a mean Phred below 15, or lacked an exact match to the constant primer or identifier. COPE v1.2.5 was used to merge high-quality paired reads, and clonotypes were defined as unique nucleotide sequences. MiTCR v1.1 was used to align the clonotypes against IMGT TRBV, TRBD and TRBJ reference segments. Only V-J combinations with frequency above 0.0001, covering 99% to 99.2% of repertoires, were analysed. A TCS score was defined as the ratio between F50 (clonal expansion) and ExV (chaos), using BLOSUM62-based TCRdist between CDR3 peptides within each V-J. Welch's t-statistics and random forest reduced fewer than 550 V-J features to about 12, which were used in a naive Bayes classifier (R e1071). The raw public data were reprocessed by TCRdb itself: fastp quality trimming at Q25, MiXCR clonotype calling, in-frame beta chains only. Every CDR3 protein is listed once, alongside the most common genes and DNA of its rows. The V and J calls reflect TCRdb's pipeline rather than the authors' work. Here the sample has 300,000 to 350,000 distinct CDR3 sequences; about 18% occur a single time. The ten largest make up approximately 49% of the sample.

To note about this clonotype: Its antigen has not been determined. No base quality information exists; no much larger clone differs at one position.

The investigation overall reported the following: In validation, progression to ophthalmopathy was predicted by the model with more than 65% sensitivity and nearly 75% specificity, a median of approximately 6.5 months before onset. Sample size was not statistically predetermined, and blinding of investigators to group allocation was not performed. A model built on a 13 V-J signature distinguished ophthalmopathy from stable hyperthyroidism, reaching about 88% sensitivity and approximately 83% specificity in cross-validation and 80%/75% in testing. Most expanded thyroid clonotypes (frequency above 0.001) were also detected in blood, suggesting blood repertoires may reflect thyroid immune responses.

Graves' hyperthyroidism was defined as stable when no progression to ophthalmopathy occurred over 18 months of follow-up. The hyperthyroidism patients were between 18 and 65 years old and newly diagnosed, with a disease duration of less than 2 months. Patients with uncontrolled infections, other autoimmune diseases, pregnancy or lactation were excluded. Diagnoses were based on clinical symptoms, serum thyroxine and TRAb, thyroid ultrasound and orbital computed tomography. PBMCs were isolated from approximately 10 ml of fresh peripheral blood by Ficoll-Paque density gradient centrifugation. Trizol reagent was used to extract total RNA, and RNA quality was then checked on an Agilent 2100 Bioanalyzer.

The sequenced sample consisted of blood. This sequence originates from a woman aged 45-59 years with Graves' hyperthyroidism. Recombination linked TRBV2 to TRBJ2-2; the D gene lacks a confident call. DNA sequence: TGTGCCAGCCTAGTGTTAACCGGGGAGCTGTTTTTT. Its amino acids are CASLVLTGELFF.